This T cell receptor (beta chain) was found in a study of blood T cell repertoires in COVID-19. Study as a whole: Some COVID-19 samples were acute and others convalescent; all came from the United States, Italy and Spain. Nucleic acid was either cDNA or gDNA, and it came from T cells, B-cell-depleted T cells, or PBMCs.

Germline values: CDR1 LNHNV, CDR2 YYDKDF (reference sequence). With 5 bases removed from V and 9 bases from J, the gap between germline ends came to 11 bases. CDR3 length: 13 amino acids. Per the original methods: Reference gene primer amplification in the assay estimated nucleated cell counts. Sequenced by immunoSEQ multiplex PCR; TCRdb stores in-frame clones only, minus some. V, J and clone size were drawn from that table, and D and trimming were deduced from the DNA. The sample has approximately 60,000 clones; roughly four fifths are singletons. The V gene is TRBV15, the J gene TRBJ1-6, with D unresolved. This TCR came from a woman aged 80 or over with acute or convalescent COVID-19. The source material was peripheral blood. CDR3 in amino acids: CATSREAGSPLHF. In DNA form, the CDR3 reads TGTGCCACCAGCCGGGAGGCGGGTTCACCCCTCCACTTT.